What follows are 14 T cell receptor beta chains derived from one specimen sequenced in a study of blood T cell repertoires in COVID-19. The assay was immunoSEQ multiplex PCR, and TCRdb's table has in-frame clones only and misses some. Of 250,000 or so clones in the sample, around 83% are singletons; the top ten hold roughly 3.4%. The sample consisted of peripheral blood. The receptors derive from a woman aged 18-29 years with acute or convalescent COVID-19.

The J gene is TRBJ1-5, the V gene TRBV19; maybe TRBD1 (5 bases). The CDR3 covers 15 residues. Germline V CDR1 and CDR2: LNHDA, SQIVND (reference sequence). Trimming took off 5 bases at V and 2 bases at J, with 13 bases between the two ends. The CDR3 protein is CASSGATGGNQPQHF. CDR3 nucleotides: TGTGCCAGTAGTGGGGCCACCGGAGGCAATCAGCCCCAGCATTTT.

This clone was observed once. The V call is TRBV25-1, the J call TRBJ1-1; no firm D call. The CDR3 has 12 residues. With 5 bases removed from V and 7 bases from J, the gap between germline ends came to 11 bases. Per the germline V gene, CDR1 is MGHDK and CDR2 is SYGVNS. In nucleotides, the CDR3 is TGTGCCAGCAGTAACTTCGCACTTGAAGCTTTCTTT. This sequence encodes CASSNFALEAFF.

The chain couples TRBV18 to TRBJ1-1, with a possible D match to TRBD1 (6 bases). CDR1 KGHSH and CDR2 LQKENI come from the germline V gene. The germline V and J ends were trimmed by 4 bases and 8 bases, with 17 bases remaining between them. CDR3 length equals 14 residues. The CDR3 DNA reads as TGTGCCAGCTCACATTCGGACAGCCTAAACGAAGCTTTCTTT. It is translated as CASSHSDSLNEAFF.

This clone was observed a few times. CDR3 sequence reads: CASSSDSFSGNTIYF. DNA of the CDR3: TGTGCCAGCAGTTCGGACAGCTTCTCTGGAAACACCATATATTTT. The chain carries TRBV7-6 and TRBJ1-3; D perhaps matches TRBD1 (6 bases). This CDR3 comprises 15 residues. CDR1 and CDR2 from the germline V gene are SGHVS and FNYEAQ. V was pared by 6 bases and J by 0 bases, with 12 bases between. Using reference TRBV7-6 and TRBJ1-3 for the parts outside the CDR3, the full variable domain is GAGVSQSPRYKVTKRGQDVALRCDPISGHVSLYWYRQALGQGPEFLTYFNYEAQQDKSGLPNDRFSAERPEGSISTLTIQRTEQRDSAMYRCASSSDSFSGNTIYFGEGSWLTVV.

CDR3 sequence: CASSLEWSGTDTQYF. CDR3 in DNA: TGCGCCAGCAGCTTGGAATGGAGCGGCACAGATACGCAGTATTTT. The J gene is TRBJ2-3, the V gene TRBV5-1; no reliable D call. The CDR3 is made up of 15 amino acids. From germline, CDR1 is SGHRS and CDR2 YFSETQ. V lost 0 bases, J lost 1 base, and 9 bases lay in between. The complete variable domain, with remaining parts taken from reference TRBV5-1 and TRBJ2-3, reads KAGVTQTPRYLIKTRGQQVTLSCSPISGHRSVSWYQQTPGQGLQFLFEYFSETQRNKGNFPGRFSGRQFSNSRSEMNVSTLELGDSALYLCASSLEWSGTDTQYFGPGTRLTVL.

The chain couples TRBV11-2 to TRBJ1-2; TRBD1 is a possible D gene (6 bases). There are 14 residues in the CDR3. Germline V gene sequence: CDR1 SGHAT, CDR2 FQNNGV. With 8 bases removed from V and 3 bases from J, the gap between germline ends came to 16 bases. The CDR3 DNA reads TGTGCCAGCGAGGCGGGGGGCGCCGACTATGGCTACACCTTC. The encoded protein is CASEAGGADYGYTF.

The chain combines TRBV30 with TRBJ2-5; 10 nucleotides match TRBD2. Germline CDR1 GTSNPN, CDR2 SVGIG (reference sequence). The CDR3 contains 18 residues. J lost 2 bases, V lost 0 bases, and 12 bases had no gene match. The CDR3 DNA reads TGTGCCTGGAGTGTACCCTTTGAGGGACTAGCGAGGCAAGAGACCCAGTACTTC. Its protein product is CAWSVPFEGLARQETQYF.

The chain links TRBV5-1 to TRBJ1-1, with 9 bases identical to TRBD1. CDR1 and CDR2 (germline): SGHRS, YFSETQ. The J segment lost 4 bases and the V segment lost 4 bases, leaving 5 bases of the junction unmatched. The CDR3 has 14 residues. This CDR3 reads CASSADRGLTEAFF. The CDR3 region has the DNA TGCGCCAGCAGCGCGGACAGGGGTCTCACTGAAGCTTTCTTT.

The genes are TRBV5-6 and TRBJ1-1; possibly TRBD1 for D (5 bases). V shed 6 bases and J shed 3 bases, with 9 bases lying between them. Germline values: CDR1 SGHDT, CDR2 YYEEEE. The CDR3 is made up of 12 amino acids. CDR3 sequence reads: CASIGEDTEAFF. DNA of the CDR3: TGTGCCAGCATAGGGGAGGACACTGAAGCTTTCTTT.

This chain connects TRBV6-5 to TRBJ2-7, with a tentative D call TRBD1 (8 bases). The CDR3 spans 15 residues. The ends were cut back, 7 bases at V and 5 bases at J, with 21 bases in the middle. CDR1 and CDR2 from the germline V gene are MNHEY and SVGAGI. CDR3 sequence reads: CASNHRGDRTDEQYF. Here the CDR3 DNA reads TGTGCCAGCAACCACCGGGGGGACAGGACAGACGAGCAGTACTTC.

This chain joins TRBV12-1 and TRBJ1-5; the D call TRBD1 from the table was never checked on the DNA. TRBV12-1 is reported as a pseudogene. The CDR3 consists of 17 residues. CDR3 residues: CASSFVFGDRRNQPQHF. The CDR3 DNA reads as TGTGCCAGCAGCTTTGTCTTTGGGGACAGGAGGAATCAGCCCCAGCATTTT.

The chain has TRBV29-1 and TRBJ1-1; possibly TRBD1 for D (5 bases). Germline CDR1 and CDR2: SQVTM and ANQGSEA. The CDR3 sequence is 13 residues long. Trimming stripped 0 bases from V and 3 bases from J, with 8 bases between. CDR3 in DNA: TGCAGCGTTGAAGATACGGGGGACACTGAAGCTTTCTTT. This gives the protein CSVEDTGDTEAFF.

This clone was picked up many times. CDR3 residues: CASSLGQGLSNQPQHF. In DNA form, the CDR3 reads TGTGCCAGCAGCTTGGGACAGGGGTTGAGCAATCAGCCCCAGCATTTT. The chain recombines TRBV5-5 with TRBJ1-5; 8 bases agree with TRBD1. Germline CDR1 is SGHKS and CDR2 is YYEKEE (reference sequence). V trimming: 0 bases; J trimming: 1 base; junction bases outside the gene matches: 3. There are 16 residues in the CDR3.

The CDR3 DNA reads TGTGCCAGCAGCGTAGGACCAGGGGATGGCCCTGGAAACACCATATATTTT. It codes for CASSVGPGDGPGNTIYF. The chain joins TRBV9 to TRBJ1-3; D possibly corresponds to TRBD1 (6 bases). CDR1 and CDR2 from the germline V gene are SGDLS and YYNGEE. Trimming left V 0 bases short and J 2 bases short, with 15 bases between. There are 17 residues in the CDR3.